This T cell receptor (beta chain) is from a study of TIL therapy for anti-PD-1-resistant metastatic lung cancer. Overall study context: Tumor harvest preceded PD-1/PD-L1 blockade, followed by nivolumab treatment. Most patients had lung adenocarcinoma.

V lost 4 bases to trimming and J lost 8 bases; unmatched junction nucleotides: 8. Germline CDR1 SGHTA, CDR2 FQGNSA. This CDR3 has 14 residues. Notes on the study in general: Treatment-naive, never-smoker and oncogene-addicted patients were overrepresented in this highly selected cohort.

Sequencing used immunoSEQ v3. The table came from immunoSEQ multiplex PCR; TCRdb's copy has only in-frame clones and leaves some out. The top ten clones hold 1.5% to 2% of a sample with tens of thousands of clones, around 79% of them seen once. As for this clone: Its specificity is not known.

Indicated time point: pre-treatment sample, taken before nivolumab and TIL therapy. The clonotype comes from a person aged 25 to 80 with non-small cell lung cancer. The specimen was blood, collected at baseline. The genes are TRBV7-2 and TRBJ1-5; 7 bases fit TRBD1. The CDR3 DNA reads TGTGCCAGCAGCTCCCGACAGGGCCGGGAGCCCCAGCATTTT. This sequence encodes CASSSRQGREPQHF.